What follows are 6 T cell receptor beta chains derived from one specimen sequenced in a study of CXCR3-negative and CXCR3-positive naive CD8 T cells. Study-wide results and caveats: Naive cells that were CXCR3-positive had more hydrophobic TRB CDR3s (compared with CXCR3-negative naive cells).

In preparing the TRB cDNA libraries, 5' RACE with UMI labels was used. TCRdb reprocessed the 5' RACE reads, keeping one entry per CDR3 protein, no DNA. This sample's clone table lists approximately 100,000 distinct CDR3 sequences. These TCRs are of unknown antigen specificity. The material sequenced was naive CXCR3+ CD8+ T cells from blood. Subset indicated: CD45RO-CCR7+CD27+CD95- naive CD8+ T cells expressing CXCR3 (TNR3+). Receptors originate from a human donor in good health. Some clones in this sample may be carry-over from other donors' samples.

V is TRBV12-3 or TRBV12-4 and J is TRBJ2-1; TCRdb names TRBD1, which stays unverified in the absence of DNA. There are 19 residues in the CDR3. CDR3 region: CASSPGPGPREEAYNEQFF.

The V gene is TRBV6-1, the J gene TRBJ1-5; TCRdb lists TRBD1, though no DNA is available to test this call. The CDR3 extends over 11 amino acids. Per the germline V gene, CDR1 is MNHNS and CDR2 is SASEGT. This chain's CDR3 is CASKQDQPQHF.

This sequence joins TRBV29-1 and TRBJ2-5. This CDR3 has 12 residues. Germline V gives CDR1 SQVTM, CDR2 ANQGSEA. CDR3 in amino acids: CSVDWGRETQYF.

The V call is TRBV5-5, the J call TRBJ2-1; absent DNA, TCRdb's TRBD2 call cannot be checked. Germline CDR1 and CDR2: SGHKS and YYEKEE (reference sequence). The CDR3 is 21 amino acids. The CDR3: CASSVLPRGRATSGGNNEQFF.

The V gene is TRBV6-5, the J gene TRBJ2-5; the D call from TCRdb, TRBD1, cannot be confirmed without DNA. Per the germline V gene, CDR1 is MNHEY and CDR2 is SVGAGI. The CDR3 extends over 14 amino acids. CDR3 protein: CASSYVPGAETQYF.

The chain combines TRBV9 with TRBJ2-1; TCRdb picks TRBD2, but there is no DNA to check that call. This CDR3 has 17 amino acids. CDR1 is SGDLS and CDR2 is YYNGEE in the germline V gene. The CDR3 reads CASSAGLAGGPGNEQFF.